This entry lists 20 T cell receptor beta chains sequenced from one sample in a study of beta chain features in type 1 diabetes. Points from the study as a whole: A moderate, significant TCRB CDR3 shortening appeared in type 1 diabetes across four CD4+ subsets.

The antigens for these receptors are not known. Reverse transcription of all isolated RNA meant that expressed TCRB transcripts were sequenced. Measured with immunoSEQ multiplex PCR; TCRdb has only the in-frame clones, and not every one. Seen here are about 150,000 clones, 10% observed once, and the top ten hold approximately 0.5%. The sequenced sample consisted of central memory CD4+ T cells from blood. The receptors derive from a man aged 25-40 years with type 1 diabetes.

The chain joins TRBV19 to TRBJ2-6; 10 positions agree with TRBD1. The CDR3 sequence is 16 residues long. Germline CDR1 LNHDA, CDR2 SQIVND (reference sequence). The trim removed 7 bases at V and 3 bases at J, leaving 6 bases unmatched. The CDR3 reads CASTQTGGFGANVLTF. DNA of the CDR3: TGTGCCAGTACTCAGACAGGGGGCTTTGGGGCCAACGTCCTGACTTTC.

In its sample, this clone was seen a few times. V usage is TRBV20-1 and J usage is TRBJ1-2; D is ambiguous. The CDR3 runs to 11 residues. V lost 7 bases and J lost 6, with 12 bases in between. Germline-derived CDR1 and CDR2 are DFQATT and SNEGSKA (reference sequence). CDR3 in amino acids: CSGTRFHGYTF. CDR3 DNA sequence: TGCAGTGGCACCAGGTTCCATGGCTACACCTTC.

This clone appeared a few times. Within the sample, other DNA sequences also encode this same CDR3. The CDR3 DNA reads as TGTGCCAGCTCACCCACTAGCGGGAGCCGAGAGACCCAGTACTTC. Its protein product is CASSPTSGSRETQYF. The V call is TRBV18, the J call TRBJ2-5, with 11 bases aligning to TRBD2. Trimming removed 3 bases from V and 4 bases from J; junction bases left unmatched: 4. The CDR3 contains 15 residues. Looked up from germline, CDR1 is KGHSH and CDR2 is LQKENI.

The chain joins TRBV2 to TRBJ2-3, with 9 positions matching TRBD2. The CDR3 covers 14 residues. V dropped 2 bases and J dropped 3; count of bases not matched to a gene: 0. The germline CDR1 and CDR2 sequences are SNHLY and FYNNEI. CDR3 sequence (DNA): TGTGCCAGCAGTGAAAGCGGGAGGACAGATACGCAGTATTTT. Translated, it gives CASSESGRTDTQYF.

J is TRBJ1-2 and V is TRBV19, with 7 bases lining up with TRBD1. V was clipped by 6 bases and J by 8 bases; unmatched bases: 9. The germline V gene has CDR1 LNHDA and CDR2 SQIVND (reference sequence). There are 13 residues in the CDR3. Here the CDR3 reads CASSPGTAGGYTF. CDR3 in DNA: TGTGCCAGTAGCCCCGGGACAGCGGGCGGCTACACCTTC.

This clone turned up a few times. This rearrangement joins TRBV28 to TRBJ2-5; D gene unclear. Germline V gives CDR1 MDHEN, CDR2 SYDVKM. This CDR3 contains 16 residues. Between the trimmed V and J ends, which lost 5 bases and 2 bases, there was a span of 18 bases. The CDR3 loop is CASSPPLGIGQETQYF. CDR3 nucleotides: TGTGCCAGCAGTCCCCCTCTAGGAATTGGGCAAGAGACCCAGTACTTC.

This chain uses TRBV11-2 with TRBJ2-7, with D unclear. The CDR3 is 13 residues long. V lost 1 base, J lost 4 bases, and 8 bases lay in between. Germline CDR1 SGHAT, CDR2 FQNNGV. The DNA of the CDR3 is TGTGCCAGCAGCTTAGCATCGCGGTACGAGCAGTACTTC. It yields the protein CASSLASRYEQYF.

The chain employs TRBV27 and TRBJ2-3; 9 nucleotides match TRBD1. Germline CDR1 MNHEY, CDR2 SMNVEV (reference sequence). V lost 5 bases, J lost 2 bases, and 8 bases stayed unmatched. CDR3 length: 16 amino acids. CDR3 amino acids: CASSTRQGGATDTQYF. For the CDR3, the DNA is TGTGCCAGCAGTACCCGACAGGGGGGGGCCACAGATACGCAGTATTTT.

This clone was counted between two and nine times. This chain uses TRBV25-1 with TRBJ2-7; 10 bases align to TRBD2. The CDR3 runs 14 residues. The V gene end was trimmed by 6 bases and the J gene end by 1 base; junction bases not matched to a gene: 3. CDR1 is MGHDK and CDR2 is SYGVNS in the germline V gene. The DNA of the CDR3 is TGTGCCAGCAGAACTAGCGGGGCTTCCTACGAGCAGTACTTC. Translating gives CASRTSGASYEQYF.

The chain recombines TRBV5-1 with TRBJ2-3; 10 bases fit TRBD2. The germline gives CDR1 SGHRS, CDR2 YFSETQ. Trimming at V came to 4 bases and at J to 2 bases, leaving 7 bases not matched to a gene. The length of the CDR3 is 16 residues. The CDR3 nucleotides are TGCGCCAGCAGCGCAGCGACTAGCGGGTACACAGATACGCAGTATTTT. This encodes CASSAATSGYTDTQYF.

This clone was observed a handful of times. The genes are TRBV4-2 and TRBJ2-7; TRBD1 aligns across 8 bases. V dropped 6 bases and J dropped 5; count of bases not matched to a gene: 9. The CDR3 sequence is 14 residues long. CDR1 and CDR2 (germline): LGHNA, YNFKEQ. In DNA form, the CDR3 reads TGTGCCAGCAGTCGACAGGGGAAGATTGACGAGCAGTACTTC. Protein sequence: CASSRQGKIDEQYF.

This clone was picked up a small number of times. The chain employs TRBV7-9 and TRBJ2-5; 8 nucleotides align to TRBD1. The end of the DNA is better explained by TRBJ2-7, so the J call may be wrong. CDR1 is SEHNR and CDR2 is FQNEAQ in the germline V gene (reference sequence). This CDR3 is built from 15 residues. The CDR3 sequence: CASSLNAGGINEQYF. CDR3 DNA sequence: TGTGCCAGCAGCTTAAACGCAGGGGGCATCAACGAGCAGTACTTC.

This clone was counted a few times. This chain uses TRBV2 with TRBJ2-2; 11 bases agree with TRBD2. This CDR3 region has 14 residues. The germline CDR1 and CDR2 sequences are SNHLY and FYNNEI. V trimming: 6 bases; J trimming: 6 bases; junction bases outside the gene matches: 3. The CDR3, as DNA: TGTGCCAGCAGCTTAGCGGGAGGGGCCGGGGAGCTGTTTTTT. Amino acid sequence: CASSLAGGAGELFF.

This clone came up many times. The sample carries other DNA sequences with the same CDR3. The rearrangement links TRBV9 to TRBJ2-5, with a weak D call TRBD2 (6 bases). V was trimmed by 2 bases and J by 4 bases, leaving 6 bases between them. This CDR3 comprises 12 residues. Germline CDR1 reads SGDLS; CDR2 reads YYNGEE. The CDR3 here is CASSVGGETQYF. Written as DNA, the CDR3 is TGTGCCAGCAGCGTGGGAGGAGAGACCCAGTACTTC.

DNA for the CDR3: TGTGCCAGCAGCGTAGGCCCCACTAGCGGGGTCTACAATGAGCAGTTCTTC. This translates into CASSVGPTSGVYNEQFF. This chain connects TRBV9 to TRBJ2-1; 10 nucleotides align to TRBD2. Per the germline V gene, CDR1 is SGDLS and CDR2 is YYNGEE. V trimming: 0 bases; J trimming: 3 bases; junction bases outside the gene matches: 6. This CDR3 region has 17 residues.

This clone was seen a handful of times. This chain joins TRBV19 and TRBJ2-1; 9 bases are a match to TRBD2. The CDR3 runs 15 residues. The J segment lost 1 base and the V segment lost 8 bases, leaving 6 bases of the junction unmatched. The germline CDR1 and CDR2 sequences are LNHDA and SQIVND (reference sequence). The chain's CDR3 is CASSGTSGSYNEQFF. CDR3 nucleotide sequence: TGTGCCAGTTCGGGAACTAGCGGGTCCTACAATGAGCAGTTCTTC. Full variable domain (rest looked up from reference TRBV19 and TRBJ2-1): DGGITQSPKYLFRKEGQNVTLSCEQNLNHDAMYWYRQDPGQGLRLIYYSQIVNDFQKGDIAEGYSVSREKKESFPLTVTSAQKNPTAFYLCASSGTSGSYNEQFFGPGTRLTVL.

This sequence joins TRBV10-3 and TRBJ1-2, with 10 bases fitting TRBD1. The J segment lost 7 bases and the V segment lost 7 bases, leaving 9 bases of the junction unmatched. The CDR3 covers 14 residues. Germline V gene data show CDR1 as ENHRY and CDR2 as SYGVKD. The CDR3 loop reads CAIIQDRGSTGYTF. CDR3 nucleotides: TGTGCCATCATCCAGGACAGGGGGTCAACTGGCTACACCTTC.

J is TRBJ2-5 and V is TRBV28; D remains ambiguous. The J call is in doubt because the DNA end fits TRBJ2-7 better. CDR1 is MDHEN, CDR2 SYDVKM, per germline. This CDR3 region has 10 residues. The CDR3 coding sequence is TGTGCCAGCAGCCGCTACGAGCAGTACTTC. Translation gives CASSRYEQYF.

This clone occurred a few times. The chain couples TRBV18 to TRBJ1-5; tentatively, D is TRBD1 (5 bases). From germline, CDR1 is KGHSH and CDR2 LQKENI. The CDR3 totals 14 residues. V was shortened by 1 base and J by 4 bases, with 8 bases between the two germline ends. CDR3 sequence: CASSPLQENQPQHF. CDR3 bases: TGTGCCAGCTCACCACTACAGGAGAATCAGCCCCAGCATTTT.

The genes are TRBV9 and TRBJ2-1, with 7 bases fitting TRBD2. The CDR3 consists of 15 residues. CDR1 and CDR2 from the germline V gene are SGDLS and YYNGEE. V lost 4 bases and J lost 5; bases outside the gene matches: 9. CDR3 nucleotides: TGTGCCAGCAGCTCCTGGGACTACCCAAACAATGAGCAGTTCTTC. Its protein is CASSSWDYPNNEQFF. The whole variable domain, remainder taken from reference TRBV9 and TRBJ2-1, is DSGVTQTPKHLITATGQRVTLRCSPRSGDLSVYWYQQSLDQGLQFLIQYYNGEERAKGNILERFSAQQFPDLHSELNLSSLELGDSALYFCASSSWDYPNNEQFFGPGTRLTVL.